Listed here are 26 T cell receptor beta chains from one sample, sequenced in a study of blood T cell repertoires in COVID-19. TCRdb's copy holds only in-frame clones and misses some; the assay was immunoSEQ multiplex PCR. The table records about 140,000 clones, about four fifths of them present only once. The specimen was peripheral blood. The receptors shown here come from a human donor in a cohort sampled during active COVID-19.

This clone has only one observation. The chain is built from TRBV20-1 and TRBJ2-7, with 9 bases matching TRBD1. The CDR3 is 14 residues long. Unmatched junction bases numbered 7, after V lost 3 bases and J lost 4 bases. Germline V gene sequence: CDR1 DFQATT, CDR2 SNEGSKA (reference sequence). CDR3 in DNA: TGCAGTGCTAGTGAGGGACAGGGTATGTACGAGCAGTACTTC. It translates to CSASEGQGMYEQYF.

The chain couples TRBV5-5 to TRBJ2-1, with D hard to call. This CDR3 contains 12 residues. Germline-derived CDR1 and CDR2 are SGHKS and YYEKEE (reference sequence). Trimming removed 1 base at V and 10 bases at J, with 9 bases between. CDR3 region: CASSLPLREQFF. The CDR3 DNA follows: TGTGCCAGCAGCTTGCCGCTCCGGGAGCAGTTCTTC.

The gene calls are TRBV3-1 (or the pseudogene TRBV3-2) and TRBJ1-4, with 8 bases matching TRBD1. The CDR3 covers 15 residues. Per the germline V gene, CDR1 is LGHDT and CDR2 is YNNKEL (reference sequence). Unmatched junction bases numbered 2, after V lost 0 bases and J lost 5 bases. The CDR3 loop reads CASSQEWTGNEKLFF. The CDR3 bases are TGTGCCAGCAGCCAAGAATGGACAGGGAATGAAAAACTGTTTTTT.

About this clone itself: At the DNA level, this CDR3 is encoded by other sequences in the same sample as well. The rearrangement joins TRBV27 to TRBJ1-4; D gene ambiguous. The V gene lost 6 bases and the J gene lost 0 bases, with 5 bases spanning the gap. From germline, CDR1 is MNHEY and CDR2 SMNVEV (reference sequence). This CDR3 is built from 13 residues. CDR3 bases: TGTGCCAGCAGCTTTGCAACTAATGAAAAACTGTTTTTT. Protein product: CASSFATNEKLFF. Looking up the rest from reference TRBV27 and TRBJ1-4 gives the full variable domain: EAQVTQNPRYLITVTGKKLTVTCSQNMNHEYMSWYRQDPGLGLRQIYYSMNVEVTDKGDVPEGYKVSRKEKRNFPLILESPSPNQTSLYFCASSFATNEKLFFGSGTQLSVL.

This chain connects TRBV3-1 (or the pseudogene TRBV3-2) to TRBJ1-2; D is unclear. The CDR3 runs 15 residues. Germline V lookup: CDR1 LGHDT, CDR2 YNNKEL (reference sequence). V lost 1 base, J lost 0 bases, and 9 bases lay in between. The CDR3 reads CASSQAHGANYGYTF. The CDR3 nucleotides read TGTGCCAGCAGCCAAGCACACGGGGCTAACTATGGCTACACCTTC.

The CDR3, as DNA: TGTGCCAGCAGCCCGGACAGGGGGCAGCCCCAGCATTTT. Amino acids: CASSPDRGQPQHF. The chain employs TRBV7-8 and TRBJ1-5, with TRBD1 matching 10 bases. This CDR3 comprises 13 residues. Germline V gene sequence: CDR1 SGHVS, CDR2 FQNEAQ. Trimming at V came to 5 bases and at J to 7 bases, leaving 2 bases not matched to a gene. The variable domain in full, completed from reference TRBV7-8 and TRBJ1-5, reads GAGVSQSPRYKVAKRGQDVALRCDPISGHVSLFWYQQALGQGPEFLTYFQNEAQLDKSGLPSDRFFAERPEGSVSTLKIQRTQQEDSAVYLCASSPDRGQPQHFGDGTRLSIL.

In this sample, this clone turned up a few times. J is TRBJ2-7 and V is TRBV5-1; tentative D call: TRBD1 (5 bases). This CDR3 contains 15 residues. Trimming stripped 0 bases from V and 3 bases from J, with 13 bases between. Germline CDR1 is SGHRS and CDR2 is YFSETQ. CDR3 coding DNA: TGCGCCAGCAGCTTGGGGTCCGACAGCTACTACGAGCAGTACTTC. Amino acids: CASSLGSDSYYEQYF.

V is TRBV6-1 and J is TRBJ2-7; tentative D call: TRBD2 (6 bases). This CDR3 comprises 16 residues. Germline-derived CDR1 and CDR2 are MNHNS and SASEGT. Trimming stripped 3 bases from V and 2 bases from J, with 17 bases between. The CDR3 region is CASSESLGGLTYEQYF. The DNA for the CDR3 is TGTGCCAGCAGTGAGAGTTTGGGGGGACTCACCTACGAGCAGTACTTC.

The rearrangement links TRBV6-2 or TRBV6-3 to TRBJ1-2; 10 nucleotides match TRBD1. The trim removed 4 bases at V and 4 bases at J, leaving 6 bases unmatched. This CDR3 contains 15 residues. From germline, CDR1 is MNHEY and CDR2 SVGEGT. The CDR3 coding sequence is TGTGCCAGCAGTTGGACCCGGACAGGGGGCTATGGCTACACCTTC. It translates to CASSWTRTGGYGYTF.

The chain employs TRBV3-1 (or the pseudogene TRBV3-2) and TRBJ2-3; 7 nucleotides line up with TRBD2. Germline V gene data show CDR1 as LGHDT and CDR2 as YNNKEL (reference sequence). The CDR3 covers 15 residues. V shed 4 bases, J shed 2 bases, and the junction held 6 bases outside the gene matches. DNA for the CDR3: TGTGCCAGCAGCCTGGGAGCGGGGTTCACAGATACGCAGTATTTT. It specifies CASSLGAGFTDTQYF.

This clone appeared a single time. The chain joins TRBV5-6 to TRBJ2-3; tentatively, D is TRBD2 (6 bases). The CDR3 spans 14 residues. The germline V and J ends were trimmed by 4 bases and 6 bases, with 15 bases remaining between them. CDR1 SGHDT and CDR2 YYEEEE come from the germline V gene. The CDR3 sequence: CASSMYGGGDTQYF. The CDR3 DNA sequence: TGTGCCAGCAGCATGTACGGTGGGGGGGATACGCAGTATTTT.

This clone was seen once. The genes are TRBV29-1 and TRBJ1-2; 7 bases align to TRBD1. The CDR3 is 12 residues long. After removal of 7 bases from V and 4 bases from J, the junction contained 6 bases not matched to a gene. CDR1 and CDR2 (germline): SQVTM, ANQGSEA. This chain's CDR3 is CSGDTGAYGYTF. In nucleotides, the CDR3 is TGCAGCGGAGATACAGGGGCCTATGGCTACACCTTC.

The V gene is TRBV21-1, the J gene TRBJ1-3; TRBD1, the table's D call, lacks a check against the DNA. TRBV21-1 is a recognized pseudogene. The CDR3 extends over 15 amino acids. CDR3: CASSTTRGWGNTIYF. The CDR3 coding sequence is TGTGCCAGCAGCACAACCAGGGGGTGGGGAAACACCATATATTTT.

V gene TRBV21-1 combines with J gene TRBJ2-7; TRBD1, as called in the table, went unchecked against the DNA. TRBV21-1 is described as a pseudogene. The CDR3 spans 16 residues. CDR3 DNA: TGTGCCAGCAGCAAAAGGTGTCAGGGTGGAACCTACGAGCAGTACTTC. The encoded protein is CASSKRCQGGTYEQYF.

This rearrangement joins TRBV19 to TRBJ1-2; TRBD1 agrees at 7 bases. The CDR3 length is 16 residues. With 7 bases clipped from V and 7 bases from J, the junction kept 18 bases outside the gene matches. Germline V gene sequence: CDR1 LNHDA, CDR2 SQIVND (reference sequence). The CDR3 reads CASKMEVQGRIGGYTF. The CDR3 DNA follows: TGTGCCAGTAAGATGGAGGTACAGGGGAGAATAGGTGGCTACACCTTC.

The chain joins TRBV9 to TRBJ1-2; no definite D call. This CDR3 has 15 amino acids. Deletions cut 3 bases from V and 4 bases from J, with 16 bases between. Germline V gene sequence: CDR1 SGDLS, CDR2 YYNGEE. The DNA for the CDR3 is TGTGCCAGCAGCGGCCGCGGTAGCAGCACCTATGGCTACACCTTC. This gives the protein CASSGRGSSTYGYTF.

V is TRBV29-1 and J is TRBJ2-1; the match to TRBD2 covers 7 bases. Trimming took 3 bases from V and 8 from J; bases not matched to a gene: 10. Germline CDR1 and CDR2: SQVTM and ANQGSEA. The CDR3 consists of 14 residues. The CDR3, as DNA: TGCAGCGTTGATGGGGAGCCTAGCGGAGATGAGCAGTTCTTC. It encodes CSVDGEPSGDEQFF.

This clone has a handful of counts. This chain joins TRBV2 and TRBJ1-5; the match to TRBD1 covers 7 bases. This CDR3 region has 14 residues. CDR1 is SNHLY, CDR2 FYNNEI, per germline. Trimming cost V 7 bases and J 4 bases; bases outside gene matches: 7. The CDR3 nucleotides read TGTGCCAGCAAAGGGGGACAGTTTAATCAGCCCCAGCATTTT. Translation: CASKGGQFNQPQHF.

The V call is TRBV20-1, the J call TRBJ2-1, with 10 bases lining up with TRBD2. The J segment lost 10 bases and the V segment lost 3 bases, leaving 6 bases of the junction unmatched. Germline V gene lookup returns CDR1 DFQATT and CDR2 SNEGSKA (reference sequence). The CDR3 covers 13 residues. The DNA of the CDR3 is TGCAGTGCTAGTATACTAGCGGGGCGAGAGCAGTTCTTC. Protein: CSASILAGREQFF.

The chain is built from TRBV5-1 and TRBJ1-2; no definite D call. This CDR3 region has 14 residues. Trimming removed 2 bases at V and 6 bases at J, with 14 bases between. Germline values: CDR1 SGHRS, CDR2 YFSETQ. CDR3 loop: CASSFTREADGYTF. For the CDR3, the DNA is TGCGCCAGCAGCTTCACACGGGAAGCGGATGGCTACACCTTC. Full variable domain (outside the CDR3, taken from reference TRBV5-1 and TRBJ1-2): KAGVTQTPRYLIKTRGQQVTLSCSPISGHRSVSWYQQTPGQGLQFLFEYFSETQRNKGNFPGRFSGRQFSNSRSEMNVSTLELGDSALYLCASSFTREADGYTFGSGTRLTVV.

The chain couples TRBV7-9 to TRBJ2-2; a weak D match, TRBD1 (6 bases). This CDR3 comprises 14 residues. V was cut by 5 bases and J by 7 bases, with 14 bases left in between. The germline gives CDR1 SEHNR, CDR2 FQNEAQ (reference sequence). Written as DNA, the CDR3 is TGTGCCAGCAGCAGAAACAGGGATAGCGGGGAGCTGTTTTTT. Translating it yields CASSRNRDSGELFF.

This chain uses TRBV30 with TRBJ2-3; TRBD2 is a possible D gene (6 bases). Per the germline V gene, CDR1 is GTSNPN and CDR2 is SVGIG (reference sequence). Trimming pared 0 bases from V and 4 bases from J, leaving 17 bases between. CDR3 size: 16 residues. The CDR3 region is CAWSVLAPLGADTQYF. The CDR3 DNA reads TGTGCCTGGAGTGTACTAGCCCCCCTGGGCGCAGATACGCAGTATTTT.

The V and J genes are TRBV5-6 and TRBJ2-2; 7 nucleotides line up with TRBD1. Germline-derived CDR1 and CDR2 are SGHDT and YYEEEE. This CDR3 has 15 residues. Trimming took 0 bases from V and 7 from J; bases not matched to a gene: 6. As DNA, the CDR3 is TGTGCCAGCAGCTTGGTCGGGACAGTCAACGGGGAGCTGTTTTTT. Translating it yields CASSLVGTVNGELFF.

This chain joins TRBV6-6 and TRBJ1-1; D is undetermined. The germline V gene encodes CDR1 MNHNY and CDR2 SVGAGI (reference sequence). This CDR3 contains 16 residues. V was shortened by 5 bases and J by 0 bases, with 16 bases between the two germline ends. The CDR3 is CASSPWLDLMNTEAFF. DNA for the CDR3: TGTGCCAGCAGTCCGTGGCTAGACCTCATGAACACTGAAGCTTTCTTT.

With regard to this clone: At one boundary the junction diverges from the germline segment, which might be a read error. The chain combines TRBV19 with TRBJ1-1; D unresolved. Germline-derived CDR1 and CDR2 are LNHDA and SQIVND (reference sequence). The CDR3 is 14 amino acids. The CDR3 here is CASSISRRNAEAFF. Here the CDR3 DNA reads TGTGCCAGTAGTATAAGTCGGAGGAACGCTGAAGCTTTCTTT.

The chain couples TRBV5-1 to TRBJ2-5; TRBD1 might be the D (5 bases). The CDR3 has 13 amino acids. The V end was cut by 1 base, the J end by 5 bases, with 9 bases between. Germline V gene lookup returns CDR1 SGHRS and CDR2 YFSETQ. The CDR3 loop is CASSLKGVETQYF. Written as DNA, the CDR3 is TGCGCCAGCAGCTTGAAAGGGGTCGAGACCCAGTACTTC.